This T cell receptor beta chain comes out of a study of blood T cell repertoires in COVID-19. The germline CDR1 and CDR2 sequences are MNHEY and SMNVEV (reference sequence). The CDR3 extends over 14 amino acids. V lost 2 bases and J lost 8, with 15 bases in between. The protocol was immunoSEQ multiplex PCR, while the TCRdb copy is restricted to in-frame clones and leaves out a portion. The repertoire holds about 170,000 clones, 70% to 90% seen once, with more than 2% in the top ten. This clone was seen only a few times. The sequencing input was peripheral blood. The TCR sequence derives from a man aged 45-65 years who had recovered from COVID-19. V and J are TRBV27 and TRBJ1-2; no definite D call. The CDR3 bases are TGTGCCAGCAGTTTAAGCATCCGGTCCCTAGGCTACACCTTC. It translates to CASSLSIRSLGYTF.